A selection of T cell receptor beta chains follows, all from one sample in a study of identical twins. TCRdb passed the 5' RACE reads through MiXCR, listing each CDR3 protein once. This table has more than 650,000 distinct CDR3 sequences, roughly 6% appearing once. The sample comprised naive T cells sorted from blood. Every receptor here comes from a man aged 18 to 30 in good health. CDR3s include the opening cysteine and the closing phenylalanine or tryptophan. A D gene is named only where the DNA matches it firmly. Some rows mark clone size as missing; the rest say once, few, many or name a class of expanded clone.

v_gene,j_gene,abundance,d_gene,CDR3aa,CDR3nt
TRBV28,TRBJ2-5,.,.,CASSLFSHSQETQYF,TGTGCCAGCAGTTTATTTAGTCACTCCCAAGAGACCCAGTACTTC
TRBV7-8,TRBJ2-7,many,.,CASSLGGASSYEQYF,TGTGCCAGCAGCTTAGGGGGGGCCAGCTCCTACGAGCAGTACTTC
TRBV20-1,TRBJ2-7,many,TRBD2,CSARERSGLGQYF,TGCAGTGCTAGAGAGCGATCGGGACTAGGGCAGTACTTC
TRBV20-1,TRBJ2-1,.,TRBD2,CSATPELAVHPLSYNEQFF,TGCAGTGCTACCCCCGAGCTAGCGGTCCACCCCCTCTCCTACAATGAGCAGTTCTTC
TRBV7-6,TRBJ2-3,.,.,CASSSPPAGQVTDTQYF,TGTGCCAGCAGCTCTCCCCCGGCGGGCCAGGTCACAGATACGCAGTATTTT
TRBV4-1,TRBJ2-1,many,.,CASSHPFEEQFF,TGCGCCAGCAGCCACCCATTTGAGGAGCAGTTCTTC
TRBV29-1,TRBJ2-3,many,TRBD2,CSANPSGRAADTQYF,TGCAGCGCGAACCCCAGCGGGAGGGCCGCAGATACGCAGTATTTT
TRBV5-6,TRBJ2-3,few,.,CASSLDDTDTQYF,TGTGCCAGCAGCTTGGATGACACAGATACGCAGTATTTT
TRBV2,TRBJ2-3,few,.,CASRDSPGSDTQYF,TGTGCCAGCAGGGACTCCCCTGGGTCAGATACGCAGTATTTT
TRBV20-1,TRBJ2-3,few,TRBD2,CSARDRGVGDTQYF,TGCAGTGCTAGAGATCGGGGGGTAGGAGATACGCAGTATTTT
TRBV5-8,TRBJ2-1,few,TRBD2,CASSFELAVSYNEQFF,TGTGCCAGCAGCTTTGAACTAGCGGTTTCCTACAATGAGCAGTTCTTC
TRBV20-1,TRBJ2-1,many,TRBD2,CSARDSKLAGAYNEQFF,TGCAGTGCTAGAGATAGTAAACTAGCGGGAGCTTACAATGAGCAGTTCTTC
TRBV2,TRBJ1-1,.,.,CASSVEGGIGEAFF,TGTGCCAGCAGTGTGGAAGGGGGAATCGGTGAAGCTTTCTTT
TRBV24-1,TRBJ2-5,many,.,CATSVTGQETQYF,TGTGCCACCAGTGTAACAGGCCAAGAGACCCAGTACTTC
TRBV11-2,TRBJ2-1,.,TRBD2,CASSPREGETDEQFF,TGTGCCAGCAGCCCTAGGGAGGGCGAGACCGATGAGCAGTTCTTC
TRBV11-3,TRBJ2-2,few,.,CASSLTVLASNTGELFF,TGTGCCAGCAGCTTAACGGTCCTAGCCTCAAACACCGGGGAGCTGTTTTTT
TRBV12-3/TRBV12-4,TRBJ2-1,many,TRBD2,CASSPTSANYNEQFF,TGTGCCAGCAGCCCGACTAGCGCCAATTACAATGAGCAGTTCTTC
TRBV6-2/TRBV6-3,TRBJ1-1,few,.,CASSTLNTEAFF,TGTGCCAGCAGTACATTGAACACTGAAGCTTTCTTT
TRBV5-6,TRBJ2-1,many,.,CASSLVSGVGYNEQFF,TGTGCCAGCAGCTTGGTGTCGGGAGTCGGATACAATGAGCAGTTCTTC
TRBV5-6,TRBJ1-3,.,.,CASSLANTIYF,TGTGCCAGCAGCTTGGCAAACACCATATATTTT
TRBV20-1,TRBJ2-7,.,.,CSARRTVYEQYF,TGCAGTGCTAGAAGGACAGTCTACGAGCAGTACTTC
TRBV29-1,TRBJ2-7,.,.,CSVQDSSEQYF,TGCAGCGTTCAGGACTCCTCCGAGCAGTACTTC
TRBV7-9,TRBJ2-3,few,TRBD1,CAGERSGQGTDTQYF,TGTGCCGGCGAGCGCTCGGGACAGGGAACAGATACGCAGTATTTT
TRBV12-3/TRBV12-4,TRBJ1-1,few,TRBD1,CASSFFPGQQNTEAFF,TGTGCCAGCAGTTTCTTTCCGGGACAGCAGAACACTGAAGCTTTCTTT
TRBV30,TRBJ1-5,few,.,CAWSPLGGGEPQHF,TGTGCCTGGAGTCCCCTGGGAGGTGGAGAGCCCCAGCATTTT
TRBV28,TRBJ2-7,many,TRBD1,CASSTGTGRREQYF,TGTGCCAGCAGCACCGGGACAGGACGACGCGAGCAGTACTTC
TRBV5-1,TRBJ2-4,many,TRBD2,CASSSGIQNIQYF,TGCGCCAGCAGTAGCGGGATTCAAAACATTCAGTACTTC
TRBV10-3,TRBJ1-5,.,TRBD1,CAIRTGDQPQHF,TGTGCCATCAGGACAGGGGATCAGCCCCAGCATTTT
TRBV5-1,TRBJ2-5,.,.,CASMGWFWETQYF,TGCGCCAGCATGGGGTGGTTTTGGGAGACCCAGTACTTC
TRBV7-9,TRBJ2-3,.,.,CASSTRTESTDTQYF,TGTGCCAGCAGCACCCGGACGGAAAGCACAGATACGCAGTATTTT
TRBV18,TRBJ2-1,.,TRBD2,CASSPLAGLANEQFF,TGTGCCAGCTCACCCCTAGCGGGATTAGCGAATGAGCAGTTCTTC